This T cell receptor beta chain was obtained from a study of blood T cell repertoires in COVID-19. In the study overall: Both acute and convalescent COVID-19 samples were obtained from the United States, Italy and Spain. Nucleic acid was either cDNA or gDNA, and it came from T cells, B-cell-depleted T cells, or PBMCs.

As originally analysed: Amplification of reference gene primers was used by the study to estimate nucleated cell counts. The assay was immunoSEQ multiplex PCR, and TCRdb's table has in-frame clones only and misses some. The V and J calls and clone size are taken from that table; D and trimming were inferred from the DNA. The repertoire holds 280,000 or so clones, with 80% to 90% as singletons. The V and J ends lost 4 bases and 5 bases, in that order; junction bases with no gene match: 14. CDR1 and CDR2 (germline): SGHRS, YFSETQ. This CDR3 has 16 residues. The genes are TRBV5-1 and TRBJ1-1; 7 bases agree with TRBD1. The sample comprised PBMCs or T cells enriched from blood (not recorded which). The sequence came from a man aged 25-45 years who had recovered from COVID-19. The CDR3 bases are TGCGCCAGCAGCCAGGGTATAGGGGGCGTGGGGACTGAAGCTTTCTTT. This sequence encodes CASSQGIGGVGTEAFF.